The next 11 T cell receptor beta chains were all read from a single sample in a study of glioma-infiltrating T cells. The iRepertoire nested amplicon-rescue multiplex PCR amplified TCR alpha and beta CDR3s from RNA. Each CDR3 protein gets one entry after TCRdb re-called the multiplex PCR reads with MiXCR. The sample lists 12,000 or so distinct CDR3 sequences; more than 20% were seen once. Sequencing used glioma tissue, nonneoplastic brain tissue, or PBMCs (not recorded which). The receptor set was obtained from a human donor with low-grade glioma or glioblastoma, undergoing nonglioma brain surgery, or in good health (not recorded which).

The CDR3 DNA sequence: TGTGCCAGCAGGGGTCGGAGGGGCGGACAGGAGGCCCTCTACGAGCAGTTCTTC. The encoded protein is CASRGRRGGQEALYEQFF. The rearrangement uses TRBV6-2 or TRBV6-3 and TRBJ2-1, with a possible D match to TRBD1 (7 bases). Trimming shortened V by 6 bases and J by 10 bases, and 31 bases separated the two germline ends. Germline CDR1 MNHEY, CDR2 SVGEGT. There are 18 residues in the CDR3.

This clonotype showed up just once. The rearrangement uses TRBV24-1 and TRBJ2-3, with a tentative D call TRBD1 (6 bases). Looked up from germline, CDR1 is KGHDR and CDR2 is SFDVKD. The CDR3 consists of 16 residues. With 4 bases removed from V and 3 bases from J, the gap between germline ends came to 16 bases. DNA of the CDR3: TGTGCCACCAGTGACCTATACAGGGACGAAACAGATACGCAGTATTTT. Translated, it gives CATSDLYRDETDTQYF.

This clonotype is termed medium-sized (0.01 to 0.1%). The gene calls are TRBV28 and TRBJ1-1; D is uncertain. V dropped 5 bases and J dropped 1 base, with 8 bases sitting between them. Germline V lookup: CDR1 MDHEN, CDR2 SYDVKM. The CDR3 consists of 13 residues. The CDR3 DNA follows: TGTGCCAGCAGTCCTACAGCGAACACTGAAGCTTTCTTT. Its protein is CASSPTANTEAFF.

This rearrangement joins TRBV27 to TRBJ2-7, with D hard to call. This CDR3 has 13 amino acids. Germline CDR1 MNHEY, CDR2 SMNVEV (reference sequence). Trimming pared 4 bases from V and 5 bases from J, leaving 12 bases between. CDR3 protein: CASSSGLYNEQYF. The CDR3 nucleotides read TGTGCCAGCAGTTCCGGTCTTTACAACGAGCAGTACTTC.

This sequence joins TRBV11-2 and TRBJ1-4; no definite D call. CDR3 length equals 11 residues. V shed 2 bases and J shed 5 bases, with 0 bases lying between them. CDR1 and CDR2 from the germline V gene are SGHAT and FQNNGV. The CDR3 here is CASSLNEKLFF. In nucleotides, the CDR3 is TGTGCCAGCAGCTTAAATGAAAAACTGTTTTTT.

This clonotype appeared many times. DNA of the CDR3: TGTGCCAGCAGTTTATCGGGGACTGCCTCCTACGAGCAGTACTTC. It is translated as CASSLSGTASYEQYF. This chain links TRBV27 with TRBJ2-7; maybe TRBD2 (6 bases). Deletions cut 0 bases from V and 0 bases from J, with 9 bases between. CDR3 length: 15 residues. The germline V gene encodes CDR1 MNHEY and CDR2 SMNVEV (reference sequence).

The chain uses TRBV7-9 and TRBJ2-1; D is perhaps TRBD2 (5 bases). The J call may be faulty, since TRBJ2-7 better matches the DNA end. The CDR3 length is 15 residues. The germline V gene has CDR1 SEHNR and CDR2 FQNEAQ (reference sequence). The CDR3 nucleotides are TGTGCCAGCAGCCGAGCTAGCCTGACGAACTACGAGCAGTACTTC. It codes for CASSRASLTNYEQYF.

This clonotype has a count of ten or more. The DNA for the CDR3 is TGTGCCAGCAGTTTGGGGGCCTCCTACGAGCAGTACTTC. This encodes CASSLGASYEQYF. This chain uses TRBV28 with TRBJ2-7, with D perhaps TRBD1 (6 bases). Germline V lookup: CDR1 MDHEN, CDR2 SYDVKM. The V end was cut by 3 bases, the J end by 0 bases, with 6 bases between. The length of the CDR3 is 13 residues. The full variable domain, completed using reference TRBV28 and TRBJ2-7, is DVKVTQSSRYLVKRTGEKVFLECVQDMDHENMFWYRQDPGLGLRLIYFSYDVKMKEKGDIPEGYSVSREKKERFSLILESASTNQTSMYLCASSLGASYEQYFGPGTRLTVT.

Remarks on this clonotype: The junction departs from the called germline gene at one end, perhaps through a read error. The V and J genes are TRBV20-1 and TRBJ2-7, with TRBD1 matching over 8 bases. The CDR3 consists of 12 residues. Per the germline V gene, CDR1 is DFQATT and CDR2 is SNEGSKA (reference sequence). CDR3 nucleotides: TGCAGTGCTACGGGACAGGTCGACGAGCGGTACTTC. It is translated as CSATGQVDERYF.

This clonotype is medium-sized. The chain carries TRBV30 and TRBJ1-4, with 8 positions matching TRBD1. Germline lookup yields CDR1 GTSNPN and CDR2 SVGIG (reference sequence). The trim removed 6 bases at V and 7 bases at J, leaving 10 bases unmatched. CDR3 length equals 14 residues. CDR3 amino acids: CACRQGRSGEKLFF. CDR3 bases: TGTGCCTGTCGACAGGGGAGAAGTGGTGAAAAACTGTTTTTT.

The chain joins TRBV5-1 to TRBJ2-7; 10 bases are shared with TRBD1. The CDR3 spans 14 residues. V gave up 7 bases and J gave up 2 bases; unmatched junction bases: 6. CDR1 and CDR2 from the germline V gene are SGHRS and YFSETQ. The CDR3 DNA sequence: TGCGCCAGCCGGCCCGGGACAGGGGCCTACGAGCAGTACTTC. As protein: CASRPGTGAYEQYF. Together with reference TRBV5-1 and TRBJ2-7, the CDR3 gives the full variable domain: KAGVTQTPRYLIKTRGQQVTLSCSPISGHRSVSWYQQTPGQGLQFLFEYFSETQRNKGNFPGRFSGRQFSNSRSEMNVSTLELGDSALYLCASRPGTGAYEQYFGPGTRLTVT.